What follows are 23 T cell receptor beta chains derived from one specimen sequenced in a study of post-analysis software for immune sequencing data. Study outcomes and limitations: Included in a set of about 5 TRBV segments more frequent in patients than controls were TRBV5-6, TRBV5-1 and TRBV20-1.

The library was made from cDNA and included unique molecular identifiers. TCRdb independently ran MiXCR on the PCR reads; one entry per CDR3 protein. Here the sample spans around 200,000 distinct CDR3 sequences, 29% being singletons. These receptors' antigens are unknown. Sequencing was done on a sample of blood. The receptors were sampled from a girl under 18 with multiple sclerosis.

Turning to this clonotype: A single base separates this from a much larger clone, so it may be a read error. V is TRBV7-2 and J is TRBJ1-1; no clear D gene. Germline loops: CDR1 SGHTA, CDR2 FQGNSA. Trimming left V 5 bases short and J 3 bases short, with 10 bases between. CDR3 length equals 13 residues. The CDR3 reads CASSLRMDTEAFF. CDR3 DNA sequence: TGTGCCAGCAGCCTCCGGATGGACACTGAAGCTTTCTTT.

This clonotype was counted many times. The chain is built from TRBV28 and TRBJ1-2; 10 bases line up with TRBD1. J gave up 2 bases and V 6 bases, and 12 bases lay outside the gene matches. This CDR3 contains 17 residues. From germline, CDR1 is MDHEN and CDR2 SYDVKM. The CDR3 loop reads CASSSLSLDRGNYGYTF. DNA for the CDR3: TGTGCCAGCAGCTCTCTCTCCTTGGACAGGGGGAACTATGGCTACACCTTC.

This clonotype was seen more than once but under ten times. The rearrangement links TRBV2 to TRBJ2-7; 10 bases line up with TRBD1. After removal of 8 bases from V and 6 bases from J, the junction contained 1 base not matched to a gene. The CDR3 has 11 amino acids. Germline loops: CDR1 SNHLY, CDR2 FYNNEI. Here the CDR3 reads CASRTGGEQYF. The CDR3 region has the DNA TGTGCCAGCCGGACAGGGGGCGAGCAGTACTTC.

Concerning this clonotype: A single base separates this from a much larger clone, so it may be a read error. The rearrangement links TRBV5-1 to TRBJ2-5; 7 bases fit TRBD1. The CDR3 extends over 15 amino acids. The V gene's germline CDR1 is SGHRS and CDR2 YFSETQ. V dropped 4 bases and J dropped 11; count of bases not matched to a gene: 17. CDR3 loop: CASSLSTGSVVGQYF. Written as DNA, the CDR3 is TGCGCCAGCAGCCTATCGACAGGGTCGGTTGTCGGGCAGTACTTC.

Details on this clonotype: This could be a read error, since a much larger clone is one nucleotide away. The gene calls are TRBV27 and TRBJ2-7; TRBD1 matches at 9 bases. In germline, CDR1 is MNHEY, CDR2 SMNVEV (reference sequence). The CDR3 contains 15 residues. CDR3 DNA sequence: TGTGCCAGCAGTTACGATTCCGGGACAGGGTACGCGCAGTACTTC. This sequence encodes CASSYDSGTGYAQYF.

At least ten counts were recorded for this clonotype. The chain recombines TRBV9 with TRBJ1-2; D unclear. V lost 0 bases to trimming and J lost 6 bases, with 12 bases between them. The CDR3 consists of 14 residues. The germline gives CDR1 SGDLS, CDR2 YYNGEE. CDR3 nucleotide sequence: TGTGCCAGCAGCGTAGCTACAGACCTTAATGGCTACACCTTC. Translated, it gives CASSVATDLNGYTF.

The chain combines TRBV28 with TRBJ2-5, with D maybe TRBD2 (6 bases). The V gene's germline CDR1 is MDHEN and CDR2 SYDVKM. V was pared by 7 bases and J by 5 bases, with 20 bases between. This CDR3 has 15 residues. The CDR3 is CASNSPGESGETQYF. In DNA, the CDR3 is TGTGCCAGCAATTCCCCCGGGGAGAGCGGGGAGACCCAGTACTTC.

With respect to this clonotype: A read error is possible here, since a much larger clone lies one base away. The chain is built from TRBV6-5 and TRBJ2-1; weak D call: TRBD2 (5 bases). Per germline, CDR1 MNHEY and CDR2 SVGAGI. CDR3 size: 14 residues. The V gene lost 6 bases and the J gene lost 5 bases, with 14 bases spanning the gap. The CDR3 DNA is TGTGCCAGCAGGGAATCCGGACTGCACAATGAGCAGTTCTTC. Translation gives CASRESGLHNEQFF.

The V and J genes are TRBV20-1 and TRBJ1-1, with D perhaps matching TRBD1 (6 bases). The CDR3 is made up of 12 amino acids. The ends were cut back, 3 bases at V and 6 bases at J, with 11 bases in the middle. Germline CDR1 reads DFQATT; CDR2 reads SNEGSKA (reference sequence). CDR3 in DNA: TGCAGTGCTAGTGGCAGGGGTGCTGAAGCTTTCTTT. It encodes CSASGRGAEAFF.

In its sample, this clonotype was seen many times. This chain links TRBV20-1 with TRBJ2-7; unclear D gene. Germline V gene data show CDR1 as DFQATT and CDR2 as SNEGSKA (reference sequence). V lost 3 bases and J 4 bases, leaving 10 bases between the germline ends. The CDR3 consists of 12 residues. The CDR3 spells CSARSWGYEQYF. CDR3 DNA: TGCAGTGCTAGGTCTTGGGGATACGAGCAGTACTTC.

This clonotype was detected only a few times. The rearrangement joins TRBV5-1 to TRBJ2-1; perhaps TRBD2 as D (6 bases). V was cut by 6 bases and J by 3 bases, with 16 bases left in between. The CDR3 is made up of 15 amino acids. The germline V gene has CDR1 SGHRS and CDR2 YFSETQ. CDR3 protein: CASTTTGTFYNEQFF. In nucleotides, the CDR3 is TGCGCCAGCACTACTACCGGGACTTTCTACAATGAGCAGTTCTTC.

The table lists this clonotype with a few counts. This chain uses TRBV11-2 with TRBJ1-2; no definite D call. CDR1 and CDR2 (germline): SGHAT, FQNNGV. V lost 5 bases and J lost 8, with 15 bases in between. This CDR3 is 13 amino acids long. For the CDR3, the DNA is TGTGCCAGCAGCCCCAGAGGCGAGTACGGCTACACCTTC. Its protein product is CASSPRGEYGYTF.

This clonotype was seen at least ten times. This chain connects TRBV5-1 to TRBJ2-7; D is unclear. Trimming shortened V by 4 bases and J by 3 bases, and 11 bases separated the two germline ends. CDR1 is SGHRS, CDR2 YFSETQ, per germline. This CDR3 is built from 13 residues. CDR3 in DNA: TGCGCCAGCAGCCGAGAGGACGTCTACGAGCAGTACTTC. Encoded protein: CASSREDVYEQYF.

The chain employs TRBV29-1 and TRBJ2-7; a possible D gene is TRBD2 (6 bases). V lost 5 bases to trimming and J lost 2 bases, with 10 bases between them. The CDR3 is made up of 12 amino acids. CDR1 is SQVTM and CDR2 is ANQGSEA in the germline V gene. DNA of the CDR3: TGCAGCGTTCGGGGGACCCCCTACGAGCAGTACTTC. This translates into CSVRGTPYEQYF.

In its sample, this clonotype was seen many times. This sequence joins TRBV7-8 and TRBJ1-2; D unclear. The germline CDR1 and CDR2 sequences are SGHVS and FQNEAQ. This CDR3 comprises 13 residues. V was shortened by 5 bases and J by 2 bases, with 9 bases between the two germline ends. The DNA of the CDR3 is TGTGCCAGCAGCCTCAGGTACAACTATGGCTACACCTTC. Translation gives CASSLRYNYGYTF.

Turning to this clonotype: An end of the junction does not agree with germline; a read error may underlie this. This chain connects TRBV27 to TRBJ2-7; possibly TRBD2 for D (5 bases). CDR3 size: 14 residues. Germline CDR1 MNHEY, CDR2 SMNVEV (reference sequence). The CDR3 region is CAGSPDFGVNIQYF. The CDR3 nucleotides read TGTGCCGGCAGTCCCGACTTCGGGGTAAACATTCAGTATTTC.

This clonotype was seen only a few times. The CDR3 region is CASSFMENSPLHF. For the CDR3, the DNA is TGTGCCAGCAGTTTTATGGAGAATTCACCCCTCCACTTT. The chain is built from TRBV28 and TRBJ1-6; no definite D call. This CDR3 is built from 13 residues. Trimming left V 3 bases short and J 7 bases short, with 7 bases between. Germline-derived CDR1 and CDR2 are MDHEN and SYDVKM.

Comments on this clonotype: A much more abundant neighbour one base away suggests this may be a read error. The chain joins TRBV7-2 to TRBJ2-7; D gene unclear. The V gene lost 5 bases and the J gene lost 7 bases, with 9 bases spanning the gap. The germline CDR1 and CDR2 sequences are SGHTA and FQGNSA. This CDR3 comprises 11 residues. In nucleotides, the CDR3 is TGTGCCAGCAGCGTCTACAATGAGCAGTACTTC. Protein product: CASSVYNEQYF.

DNA of the CDR3: TGTGCCTGGAGCCCCGGAAGGTCACCCCAGCATTTT. Its translation: CAWSPGRSPQHF. This sequence joins TRBV30 and TRBJ1-5; D gene ambiguous. The V end lost 3 bases, the J end lost 10 bases, and 13 bases lay between the germline ends. Germline V gene lookup returns CDR1 GTSNPN and CDR2 SVGIG (reference sequence). The CDR3 is 12 amino acids.

The rearrangement links TRBV19 to TRBJ1-5, with D perhaps TRBD1 (6 bases). Germline assignment: CDR1 LNHDA and CDR2 SQIVND (reference sequence). There are 16 residues in the CDR3. V shed 5 bases and J shed 5 bases, with 19 bases lying between them. The DNA of the CDR3 is TGTGCCAGTAGTGTATACAGAGGGGGGCCTGATCAGCCCCAGCATTTT. Its protein is CASSVYRGGPDQPQHF.

The chain has TRBV7-8 and TRBJ2-1; TRBD1 aligns across 10 bases. J gave up 7 bases and V 3 bases, and 6 bases lay outside the gene matches. The CDR3 length is 15 residues. Looked up from germline, CDR1 is SGHVS and CDR2 is FQNEAQ. CDR3 in DNA: TGTGCCAGCAGCTTCCGGGACAGGGGTACGAATGAGCAGTTCTTC. Translation gives CASSFRDRGTNEQFF. Looking up the rest from reference TRBV7-8 and TRBJ2-1 gives the full variable domain: GAGVSQSPRYKVAKRGQDVALRCDPISGHVSLFWYQQALGQGPEFLTYFQNEAQLDKSGLPSDRFFAERPEGSVSTLKIQRTQQEDSAVYLCASSFRDRGTNEQFFGPGTRLTVL.

The chain's CDR3 is CASSLAQVEQFF. DNA for the CDR3: TGCGCCAGCAGCCTTGCACAGGTTGAGCAGTTCTTC. The chain uses TRBV5-1 and TRBJ2-1; the D gene is possibly TRBD1 (5 bases). The CDR3 has 12 residues. V was pared by 4 bases and J by 9 bases, with 11 bases between. Germline-derived CDR1 and CDR2 are SGHRS and YFSETQ.

The sample holds many counts of this clonotype. The J gene is TRBJ1-2, the V gene TRBV29-1; unclear D gene. Germline V CDR1 and CDR2: SQVTM, ANQGSEA. Deletions cut 3 bases from V and 8 bases from J, with 16 bases between. This CDR3 spans 13 amino acids. The CDR3 DNA reads TGCAGCGTTGATGAGGGCAACCTCTCGGGCTACACCTTC. It yields the protein CSVDEGNLSGYTF.